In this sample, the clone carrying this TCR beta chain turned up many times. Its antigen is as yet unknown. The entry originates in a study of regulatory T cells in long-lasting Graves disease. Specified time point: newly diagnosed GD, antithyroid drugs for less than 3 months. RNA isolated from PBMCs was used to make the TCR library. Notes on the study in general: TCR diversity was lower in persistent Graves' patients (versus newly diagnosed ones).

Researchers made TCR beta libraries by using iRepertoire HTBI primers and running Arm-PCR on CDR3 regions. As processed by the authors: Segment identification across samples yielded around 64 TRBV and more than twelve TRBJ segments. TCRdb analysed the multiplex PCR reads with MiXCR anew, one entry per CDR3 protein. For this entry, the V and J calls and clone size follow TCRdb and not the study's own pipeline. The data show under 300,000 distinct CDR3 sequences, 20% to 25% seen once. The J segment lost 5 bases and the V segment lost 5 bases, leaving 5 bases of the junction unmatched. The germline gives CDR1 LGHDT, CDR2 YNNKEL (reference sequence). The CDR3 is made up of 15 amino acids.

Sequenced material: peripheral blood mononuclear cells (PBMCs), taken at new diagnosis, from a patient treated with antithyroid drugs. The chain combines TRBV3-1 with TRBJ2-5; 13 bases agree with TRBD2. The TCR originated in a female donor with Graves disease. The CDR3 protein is CASSRTSGRFETQYF. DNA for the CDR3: TGTGCCAGCAGCAGGACTAGCGGGAGATTTGAGACCCAGTACTTC.